The clone carrying this TCR beta chain was seen only a few times. Its target is not known. The entry originates in a study of type 1 and type 2 diabetes patients. Study-wide results and caveats: A median of one highly-expanded CD4+ clone, covering approximately 4.1% of reads, occurred in type 2 diabetes. Unmatched age and gender across groups might bias interpretation. Some expanded clones seen only in T1D might occur in additional T2D or control samples.

Genomic DNA was the PCR template. A primer set of 30 forward and 13 reverse primers amplified the CDR3. In TCRdb, the multiplex PCR reads were re-called with MiXCR into one record per CDR3 protein. The top ten clones hold roughly an eighth of a sample with some 250,000 distinct CDR3 sequences, around 50% of them seen once. Other autoimmune diseases and infections within the past four weeks excluded donors. The specimen sequenced was peripheral blood mononuclear cells (PBMCs). This clonotype was obtained from a young man with type 2 diabetes.

The DNA of the CDR3 is TGTGCCAGCAGAGGACCCGTCCCACAGCAGTTCTTC. Its translation: CASRGPVPQQFF. The rearrangement links TRBV2 to TRBJ2-1, with D unresolved. V was pared by 6 bases and J by 11 bases, with 14 bases between. Looked up from germline, CDR1 is SNHLY and CDR2 is FYNNEI. This CDR3 has 12 residues.